This passage covers 6 T cell receptor beta chains from one sample sequenced in a study of graft-versus-host responses after intestinal transplantation. Sequenced by immunoSEQ multiplex PCR; TCRdb stores in-frame clones only, minus some. The data contain roughly 40,000 clones, under 95% of them seen just once; the ten biggest clones take up 2% to 2.5%. The sample consisted of PBMCs, taken approximately 310 days after intestinal transplant. The receptors derive from a human patient who received an intestinal transplant, so some T cells may come from the graft donor.

The chain carries TRBV6-6 and TRBJ2-1; perhaps D is TRBD1 or TRBD2 (6 bases each). Germline lookup yields CDR1 MNHNY and CDR2 SVGAGI (reference sequence). The length of the CDR3 is 14 residues. V lost 1 base, J lost 10 bases, and 14 bases lay in between. This CDR3 is CASSYFLIGGEQFF. In DNA, the CDR3 is TGTGCCAGCAGTTACTTCCTCATCGGGGGCGAGCAGTTCTTC.

The chain uses TRBV15 and TRBJ2-5; D is possibly TRBD2 (5 bases). The CDR3 sequence is 15 residues long. V dropped 0 bases and J dropped 2 bases, with 10 bases sitting between them. CDR1 is LNHNV, CDR2 YYDKDF, per germline (reference sequence). CDR3 sequence reads: CATSRDGSKQETQYF. The DNA of the CDR3 is TGTGCCACCAGCAGAGATGGGAGCAAACAAGAGACCCAGTACTTC.

J is TRBJ2-7 and V is TRBV6-5; D is perhaps TRBD2 (6 bases). The CDR3 has 14 residues. CDR1 MNHEY and CDR2 SVGAGI come from the germline V gene. V lost 2 bases to trimming and J lost 0 bases, with 8 bases between them. The CDR3 loop is CASSYMGLSYEQYF. The CDR3 DNA sequence: TGTGCCAGCAGTTACATGGGACTCTCCTACGAGCAGTACTTC.

This clone turned up a few times. V and J are TRBV5-1 and TRBJ2-5, with 8 positions matching TRBD2. The CDR3 loop spans 14 amino acids. Trimming took 0 bases from V and 5 from J; bases not matched to a gene: 3. The germline V gene encodes CDR1 SGHRS and CDR2 YFSETQ. The CDR3 region has the DNA TGCGCCAGCAGCTTGGAGAGCGGGGGTGAGACCCAGTACTTC. It yields the protein CASSLESGGETQYF. The whole variable domain, filled in from reference TRBV5-1 and TRBJ2-5, reads KAGVTQTPRYLIKTRGQQVTLSCSPISGHRSVSWYQQTPGQGLQFLFEYFSETQRNKGNFPGRFSGRQFSNSRSEMNVSTLELGDSALYLCASSLESGGETQYFGPGTRLLVL.

The chain employs TRBV29-1 and TRBJ2-7, with D perhaps given as TRBD1 or TRBD2 (6 bases each). This CDR3 spans 13 amino acids. CDR1 is SQVTM and CDR2 is ANQGSEA in the germline V gene. Trimming shortened V by 7 bases and J by 3 bases, and 16 bases separated the two germline ends. The CDR3 sequence: CSAKRGADYEQYF. The CDR3 nucleotides are TGCAGCGCCAAGAGGGGGGCCGACTACGAGCAGTACTTC.

Comments on this clone: At one boundary the junction diverges from the germline segment, which might be a read error. The V and J genes are TRBV9 and TRBJ1-2; possible D gene TRBD1, 5 bases. Germline CDR1 SGDLS, CDR2 YYNGEE. This CDR3 spans 15 amino acids. DNA for the CDR3: TGTGCCAGCAGCGTCGCGGGACCGAGTAACAATGGCTACACCTTC. The encoded protein is CASSVAGPSNNGYTF.